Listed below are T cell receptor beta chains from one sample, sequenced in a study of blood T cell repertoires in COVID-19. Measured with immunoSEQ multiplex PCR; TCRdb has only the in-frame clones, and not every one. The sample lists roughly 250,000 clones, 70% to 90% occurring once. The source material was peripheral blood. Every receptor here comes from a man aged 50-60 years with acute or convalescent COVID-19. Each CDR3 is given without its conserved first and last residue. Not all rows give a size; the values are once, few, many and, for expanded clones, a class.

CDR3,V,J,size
ASTPLGEGTINQPQH,TRBV7-3,TRBJ1-5,once
ASTWGSGDNEQF,TRBV3-1/TRBV3-2,TRBJ2-1,-
ASSVGTGGEKLF,TRBV9,TRBJ1-4,few
ATSIDRGEGYGYT,TRBV15,TRBJ1-2,-
ASSDRGYEQY,TRBV6-1,TRBJ2-7,-
ASSPRGARGAF,TRBV6-5,TRBJ1-1,-
ASSPSRYTDTQY,TRBV18,TRBJ2-3,-
ASSFPGLAGGGEQF,TRBV27,TRBJ2-1,-
ASSPDRDSYEQY,TRBV11-3,TRBJ2-7,-
ASRHSPGQGVKTEAF,TRBV3-1/TRBV3-2,TRBJ1-1,-
SVEGLAGIYNEQF,TRBV29-1,TRBJ2-1,-
ASISLGGPYEQY,TRBV3-1/TRBV3-2,TRBJ2-7,-
ASTSGLHLREETQY,TRBV7-8,TRBJ2-5,once
ASSRDYYEQY,TRBV11-3,TRBJ2-7,-
ASSRTSQVSNQPQH,TRBV19,TRBJ1-5,once
ASSPWTGFGNTIY,TRBV9,TRBJ1-3,few
ASSPGRGQETQY,TRBV7-7,TRBJ2-5,once
ASILTSGSGNEQF,TRBV5-1,TRBJ2-1,-
ATSTLRVTGELF,TRBV15,TRBJ2-2,-
ASSKETGGEAF,TRBV12-3/TRBV12-4,TRBJ1-1,-
ASSRSGGAAGELF,TRBV3-1/TRBV3-2,TRBJ2-2,-
ASSPGGRLNTEAF,TRBV7-3,TRBJ1-1,-
ASSLYHRNTEAF,TRBV13,TRBJ1-1,-
AIRRQGGTEAF,TRBV10-3,TRBJ1-1,-
ASSSGPGLASDTQY,TRBV11-3,TRBJ2-3,-
ASSIGFPAGINEQF,TRBV19,TRBJ2-1,-
ASSLGGTYNEQF,TRBV27,TRBJ2-1,-
ASSQQGALH,TRBV6-5,TRBJ1-6,-
ASSQEIQGTYEQY,TRBV3-1/TRBV3-2,TRBJ2-7,-
ASSAGTSQNIQY,TRBV13,TRBJ2-4,-
ASSFSMGGGNSPLH,TRBV7-9,TRBJ1-6,-
ASSQGLTRTGELF,TRBV3-1/TRBV3-2,TRBJ2-2,-
ASSLVLGQGGTGELF,TRBV7-9,TRBJ2-2,-
ASSPWTSGHTDTQY,TRBV11-3,TRBJ2-3,-
ASIAEPLVPNQPQH,TRBV19,TRBJ1-5,-
ASSEGTSSYEQY,TRBV6-1,TRBJ2-7,few
ASSLPLHWESGNSYNEQF,TRBV28,TRBJ2-1,-
ASSRGSWPSYEQY,TRBV6-5,TRBJ2-7,-
ASSLTSAWDTQY,TRBV7-3,TRBJ2-3,-
ASSIDSQGIGYT,TRBV19,TRBJ1-2,-
ATSFRYEQF,TRBV24-1,TRBJ2-1,-
ASTRLSYGYT,TRBV28,TRBJ1-2,-
ASFRGGYTGELF,TRBV19,TRBJ2-2,once
ASGQTNTGELF,TRBV6-6,TRBJ2-2,once
ASSARDKNTGELF,TRBV27,TRBJ2-2,-
ASSSWGGQGTEAF,TRBV28,TRBJ1-1,once
ASSSSGVAQF,TRBV6-5,TRBJ2-1,-
ASSLGQVEEAEAF,TRBV5-1,TRBJ1-1,-
ASRATGNTGELF,TRBV5-1,TRBJ2-2,-
ASSLGAAVNTEAF,TRBV5-8,TRBJ1-1,-
ASSAEGTSGIGKQY,TRBV9,TRBJ2-7,-
ASSLEGGGSFYGYT,TRBV5-1,TRBJ1-2,few
ASSVSGGSTDTQY,TRBV9,TRBJ2-3,once
SVEDPGGRVSGYT,TRBV29-1,TRBJ1-2,-
ASSPGPGLGGLEADTQY,TRBV2,TRBJ2-3,-
ASSPQGAFLWANVLT,TRBV7-9,TRBJ2-6,-